The 21 T cell receptor beta chains listed next were all sequenced from one sample in a study of shared clonotypes between healthy human individuals. Method: immunoSEQ multiplex PCR; TCRdb's copy keeps in-frame clones and lacks some. The table records about 2.3 million clones, around 90% of them present only once. The sequenced material came from naive CD4+ T cells from PBMCs. Subset denoted: CD45RA+ positively selected. The receptors here all came from a man between 18 and 35 years old in good health. Some clones in this sample may be carry-over from other donors' samples.

V usage is TRBV18 and J usage is TRBJ2-7; TRBD2 is a possible D gene (6 bases). CDR1 is KGHSH, CDR2 LQKENI, per germline. Trimming took off 2 bases at V and 1 base at J, with 15 bases between the two ends. The CDR3 totals 16 residues. The CDR3 nucleotides are TGTGCCAGCTCACCAAACGGGGTAGCGGCATCCTACGAGCAGTACTTC. Amino acids: CASSPNGVAASYEQYF.

This chain connects TRBV5-4 to TRBJ2-5; D unclear. Trimming removed 0 bases from V and 3 bases from J, with 15 bases in between. Germline V lookup: CDR1 SGHNT, CDR2 YYREEE (reference sequence). CDR3 length: 16 amino acids. The chain's CDR3 is CASSLGGSQREETQYF. CDR3 nucleotide sequence: TGTGCCAGCAGCTTGGGTGGCAGCCAGCGTGAAGAGACCCAGTACTTC.

The chain combines TRBV6-5 with TRBJ2-5; 8 bases are a match to TRBD1. With V trimmed by 5 bases and J by 1 base, 6 bases remained unmatched. This CDR3 spans 15 amino acids. Germline CDR1 is MNHEY and CDR2 is SVGAGI. The CDR3 DNA follows: TGTGCCAGCAGTCCCCAGACAGGGGTCCAAGAGACCCAGTACTTC. It translates to CASSPQTGVQETQYF.

This rearrangement joins TRBV5-1 to TRBJ2-7; 12 bases match TRBD2. This CDR3 is built from 15 residues. The ends lost 4 bases at V and 2 bases at J; junction bases unmatched: 4. Per germline, CDR1 SGHRS and CDR2 YFSETQ. This chain's CDR3 is CASSHGLAGPYEQYF. Here the CDR3 DNA reads TGCGCCAGCAGCCATGGACTAGCGGGACCCTACGAGCAGTACTTC.

V is TRBV5-1 and J is TRBJ2-7, with TRBD2 as a possible D gene (6 bases). V lost 0 bases to trimming and J lost 4 bases, with 26 bases between them. The CDR3 is 19 residues long. The germline V gene encodes CDR1 SGHRS and CDR2 YFSETQ. The CDR3 DNA is TGCGCCAGCAGCTTGGGAGGCGGGACGAGCGCTATTTCGGGGTACGAGCAGTACTTC. This gives the protein CASSLGGGTSAISGYEQYF. The entire variable domain, with the rest obtained from reference TRBV5-1 and TRBJ2-7, is as follows: KAGVTQTPRYLIKTRGQQVTLSCSPISGHRSVSWYQQTPGQGLQFLFEYFSETQRNKGNFPGRFSGRQFSNSRSEMNVSTLELGDSALYLCASSLGGGTSAISGYEQYFGPGTRLTVT.

The chain combines TRBV10-3 with TRBJ2-3; 7 bases are a match to TRBD1. The CDR3 runs to 15 residues. CDR1 and CDR2 (germline): ENHRY, SYGVKD. Unmatched junction bases numbered 8, after V lost 7 bases and J lost 1 base. In DNA, the CDR3 is TGTGCCATCAAGGAGGACAGGTGGGGCACAGATACGCAGTATTTT. Its translation is CAIKEDRWGTDTQYF.

For this clone: This CDR3 is also generated by other DNA sequences in the sample. This sequence joins TRBV5-1 and TRBJ1-5; D is undetermined. Looked up from germline, CDR1 is SGHRS and CDR2 is YFSETQ. Trimming left V 2 bases short and J 7 bases short, with 10 bases between. This CDR3 comprises 13 residues. CDR3 in amino acids: CASSFGVNQPQHF. Here the CDR3 DNA reads TGCGCCAGCAGCTTCGGGGTAAACCAGCCCCAGCATTTT.

The V call is TRBV7-3, the J call TRBJ2-1; maybe TRBD1 (5 bases). Trimming took 2 bases from V and 6 from J, leaving 14 bases between them. Germline lookup yields CDR1 SGHTA and CDR2 FQGTGA. The CDR3 extends over 15 amino acids. CDR3 nucleotide sequence: TGTGCCAGCAGCTTAGCCAGGGCAGGCTCCAATGAGCAGTTCTTC. It is translated as CASSLARAGSNEQFF.

J is TRBJ2-1 and V is TRBV6-1; no firm D call. Germline CDR1 and CDR2: MNHNS and SASEGT. Trimming took off 1 base at V and 10 bases at J, with 8 bases between the two ends. This CDR3 has 12 amino acids. CDR3 sequence reads: CASSEGVREQFF. The CDR3 coding sequence is TGTGCCAGCAGTGAAGGAGTCAGGGAGCAGTTCTTC.

The chain joins TRBV7-2 to TRBJ2-7, with 7 positions matching TRBD2. After removal of 1 base from V and 6 bases from J, the junction contained 3 bases not matched to a gene. CDR1 is SGHTA, CDR2 FQGNSA, per germline. The CDR3 extends over 13 amino acids. The CDR3 DNA sequence: TGTGCCAGCAGCTTAGAGCGGGACCTCGAGCAGTACTTC. Amino acid sequence: CASSLERDLEQYF.

V and J are TRBV5-1 and TRBJ2-2; D uncertain. Germline values: CDR1 SGHRS, CDR2 YFSETQ. This CDR3 comprises 15 residues. Between the trimmed V and J ends, which lost 2 bases and 0 bases, there was a span of 8 bases. The CDR3 DNA reads as TGCGCCAGCAGCTTAAAACAGCCGAACACCGGGGAGCTGTTTTTT. It specifies CASSLKQPNTGELFF.

The chain couples TRBV7-2 to TRBJ1-1; D unclear. Germline V lookup: CDR1 SGHTA, CDR2 FQGNSA. Between the trimmed V and J ends, which lost 2 bases and 7 bases, there was a span of 17 bases. This CDR3 region has 15 residues. CDR3 protein: CASSLNRLPGGEAFF. For the CDR3, the DNA is TGTGCCAGCAGCTTAAACCGCCTTCCCGGAGGTGAAGCTTTCTTT.

The chain combines TRBV11-2 with TRBJ1-1; no firm D call. Germline V gene data show CDR1 as SGHAT and CDR2 as FQNNGV. This CDR3 contains 14 residues. V was shortened by 3 bases and J by 8 bases, with 16 bases between the two germline ends. The CDR3, as DNA: TGTGCCAGCAGCTTGACCCGAGTCGATCCCGAAGCTTTCTTT. Its translation: CASSLTRVDPEAFF.

The CDR3 DNA sequence: TGCGCCAGCAGCTCCCCCTCTGGGACTTATGGCTACACCTTC. This translates into CASSSPSGTYGYTF. The chain links TRBV5-1 to TRBJ1-2; D might be TRBD1 (5 bases). The germline gives CDR1 SGHRS, CDR2 YFSETQ. The V end was cut by 3 bases, the J end by 5 bases, with 14 bases between. The CDR3 consists of 14 residues. Full variable domain (rest looked up from reference TRBV5-1 and TRBJ1-2): KAGVTQTPRYLIKTRGQQVTLSCSPISGHRSVSWYQQTPGQGLQFLFEYFSETQRNKGNFPGRFSGRQFSNSRSEMNVSTLELGDSALYLCASSSPSGTYGYTFGSGTRLTVV.

A single count supports this clone. The chain recombines TRBV18 with TRBJ2-5; 13 nucleotides align to TRBD2. Germline V CDR1 and CDR2: KGHSH, LQKENI. The length of the CDR3 is 16 residues. Unmatched junction bases numbered 3, after V lost 0 bases and J lost 5 bases. The CDR3 DNA reads as TGTGCCAGCTCACCACCTAAGGGACTAGCGGGGGAGACCCAGTACTTC. Translation: CASSPPKGLAGETQYF. The variable domain in full, with the rest retrieved from reference TRBV18 and TRBJ2-5, is NAGVMQNPRHLVRRRGQEARLRCSPMKGHSHVYWYRQLPEEGLKFMVYLQKENIIDESGMPKERFSAEFPKEGPSILRIQQVVRGDSAAYFCASSPPKGLAGETQYFGPGTRLLVL.

The J gene is TRBJ2-1, the V gene TRBV11-3; maybe TRBD2 (5 bases). The germline CDR1 and CDR2 sequences are SGHNT and YENEEA. Trimming shortened V by 5 bases and J by 3 bases, and 14 bases separated the two germline ends. The CDR3 sequence is 15 residues long. The DNA for the CDR3 is TGTGCCAGCAGCCGTGGGCCCCGGGACTACAATGAGCAGTTCTTC. This gives the protein CASSRGPRDYNEQFF.

In regard to this clone: The identical CDR3 is also encoded by other nucleotide sequences in the sample. The chain recombines TRBV7-9 with TRBJ2-2, with TRBD2 matching over 13 bases. The germline V gene encodes CDR1 SEHNR and CDR2 FQNEAQ (reference sequence). J gave up 5 bases and V 1 base, and 1 base lay outside the gene matches. This CDR3 region has 16 residues. DNA for the CDR3: TGTGCCAGCAGCTTAGGACTAGCGGGAGGTACCGGGGAGCTGTTTTTT. Translated, it gives CASSLGLAGGTGELFF.

The rearrangement links TRBV5-4 to TRBJ2-1; 7 bases fit TRBD1. The V segment lost 4 bases and the J segment 3 bases; nucleotides outside the gene matches: 4. Germline CDR1 SGHNT, CDR2 YYREEE (reference sequence). This CDR3 spans 14 amino acids. The CDR3 DNA reads as TGTGCCAGCAGCCCGCAGGGGGACTACAATGAGCAGTTCTTC. Protein sequence: CASSPQGDYNEQFF.

This chain connects TRBV9 to TRBJ2-3, with 14 bases matching TRBD2. The CDR3 extends over 17 amino acids. V shed 2 bases and J 2 bases; nucleotides not matched to a gene: 4. Germline V gives CDR1 SGDLS, CDR2 YYNGEE. In DNA, the CDR3 is TGTGCCAGCAGCGTGGGACTAGCGGGGGCAAACACAGATACGCAGTATTTT. It codes for CASSVGLAGANTDTQYF.

The V and J genes are TRBV11-2 and TRBJ1-4; D remains ambiguous. This CDR3 region has 14 residues. The ends were cut back, 5 bases at V and 5 bases at J, with 12 bases in the middle. CDR1 is SGHAT and CDR2 is FQNNGV in the germline V gene. The CDR3 here is CASSAPFRNEKLFF. The CDR3 coding sequence is TGTGCCAGCAGCGCGCCCTTTCGAAATGAAAAACTGTTTTTT. Full variable domain (outside the CDR3, taken from reference TRBV11-2 and TRBJ1-4): EAGVAQSPRYKIIEKRQSVAFWCNPISGHATLYWYQQILGQGPKLLIQFQNNGVVDDSQLPKDRFSAERLKGVDSTLKIQPAKLEDSAVYLCASSAPFRNEKLFFGSGTQLSVL.

J is TRBJ1-2 and V is TRBV7-5; TRBD1 is the table's D call, not checked against the DNA. TRBV7-5 has pseudogene status. The CDR3 is 15 amino acids. The CDR3 region has the DNA TGTGCCAGAAGCTCCCCTTGGGGCGATTCGCGGGGCTACACCTTC. Translated, it gives CARSSPWGDSRGYTF.